The 32 T cell receptor beta chains in this list originate from one sample, sequenced in a study of T cells expressing NK-cell markers. TCRdb reprocessed the 5' RACE reads and stores each CDR3 protein as one record, lacking DNA. This sample's table reports 300,000 to 450,000 distinct CDR3 sequences. The sample was blood T cells: a sorted CD56 or NKG2C T cell subset, CD4+ or CD8+ T cells, or bulk PBMC T cells (not recorded which). These TCRs come from a man aged 18 to 69 in good health.

This chain links TRBV15 with TRBJ2-5; checking the TCRdb D call of TRBD1 is not possible without DNA. Germline CDR1 reads LNHNV; CDR2 reads YYDKDF (reference sequence). The CDR3 consists of 15 residues. This CDR3 reads CATRQGATTLETQYF.

This chain joins TRBV7-9 and TRBJ2-3; lacking DNA, the TRBD1 call made by TCRdb goes unchecked. CDR3 length: 15 residues. The germline V gene encodes CDR1 SEHNR and CDR2 FQNEAQ (reference sequence). CDR3 loop: CASSPSGGRTDTQYF.

The chain employs TRBV24-1 and TRBJ2-3. The CDR3 contains 15 residues. Germline CDR1 and CDR2: KGHDR and SFDVKD. The CDR3 sequence: CATRTDVVSTDTQYF.

The rearrangement joins TRBV3-1 to TRBJ1-2; TCRdb selects TRBD1, and the lack of DNA leaves this call unchecked. Germline loops: CDR1 LGHDT, CDR2 YNNKEL (reference sequence). This CDR3 contains 15 residues. The CDR3 loop reads CASSEPGQGFYGYTF.

The gene calls are TRBV12-3 or TRBV12-4 and TRBJ1-2; TCRdb selects TRBD1, and the lack of DNA leaves this call unchecked. This CDR3 region has 13 residues. The CDR3 loop is CASIRQGNYGYTF.

Here the CDR3 reads CASSSGDRRTGRKGYEQYF. The J gene is TRBJ2-7, the V gene TRBV5-1; TCRdb returns TRBD1, unconfirmable since there is no DNA. The CDR3 runs 19 residues. Germline values: CDR1 SGHRS, CDR2 YFSETQ.

The chain joins TRBV29-1 to TRBJ2-5. CDR3 length: 13 residues. Germline-derived CDR1 and CDR2 are SQVTM and ANQGSEA. The CDR3 spells CSVDFLGRETQYF.

The chain combines TRBV6-5 with TRBJ2-7. CDR3 length: 11 residues. Germline assignment: CDR1 MNHEY and CDR2 SVGAGI. CDR3 sequence: CASSISGEQYF.

V is TRBV21-1 and J is TRBJ2-3; no DNA is available, so the TRBD1 call from TCRdb remains unchecked. TRBV21-1 is given as a pseudogene. This CDR3 spans 17 amino acids. This chain's CDR3 is CASSKWGAPDLTDTQYF.

The chain has TRBV5-1 and TRBJ2-1; TCRdb's D call, TRBD2, is unchecked because there is no DNA. CDR3 length equals 15 residues. Germline CDR1 reads SGHRS; CDR2 reads YFSETQ. The chain's CDR3 is CASSLAGLGANEQFF.

The V gene is TRBV28, the J gene TRBJ2-1; TCRdb's D gene call, TRBD2, goes unchecked for lack of DNA. Germline-derived CDR1 and CDR2 are MDHEN and SYDVKM. The CDR3 has 16 residues. The CDR3 sequence: CASRLLAGGTYNEQFF.

The chain uses TRBV19 and TRBJ2-2; TCRdb reports TRBD2, a call that lacks DNA to check it against. The CDR3 is made up of 14 amino acids. The germline V gene has CDR1 LNHDA and CDR2 SQIVND (reference sequence). CDR3 in amino acids: CASRGDTLTGELFF.

V usage is TRBV20-1 and J usage is TRBJ2-3; there is no DNA to check the TCRdb D call of TRBD2. This CDR3 has 15 amino acids. Germline V gene sequence: CDR1 DFQATT, CDR2 SNEGSKA (reference sequence). CDR3 sequence: CSAARSSGTTDTQYF.

The chain has TRBV7-2 and TRBJ2-3; the TCRdb D gene call, TRBD1, has no DNA to confirm it. The CDR3 length is 16 residues. The germline gives CDR1 SGHTA, CDR2 FQGNSA. CDR3: CASSTYRGRSVDTQYF.

CDR3: CASSQSEGETQYF. This rearrangement joins TRBV18 to TRBJ2-5. CDR1 is KGHSH and CDR2 is LQKENI in the germline V gene. The CDR3 has 13 residues.

The chain links TRBV3-1 to TRBJ1-6; TCRdb picks TRBD1, but there is no DNA to check that call. Germline CDR1 reads LGHDT; CDR2 reads YNNKEL (reference sequence). The CDR3 is 17 residues long. The CDR3 loop is CASSQLLQGAYNSPLHF.

CDR3 protein: CASSLVGRADGYTF. The chain recombines TRBV18 with TRBJ1-2. This CDR3 has 14 residues. CDR1 and CDR2 (germline): KGHSH, LQKENI.

The chain joins TRBV12-3 or TRBV12-4 to TRBJ2-1. CDR3 length: 16 residues. CDR3 residues: CASSLIQQSAYNEQFF.

The rearrangement links TRBV5-1 to TRBJ2-5; TCRdb gives TRBD2 as the D gene, but with no DNA this cannot be confirmed. The CDR3 is 16 residues long. Germline V gives CDR1 SGHRS, CDR2 YFSETQ. CDR3: CASSLVSGGSGMTQYF.

This sequence joins TRBV10-3 and TRBJ1-1; TCRdb picks TRBD1, but there is no DNA to check that call. In germline, CDR1 is ENHRY, CDR2 SYGVKD. The CDR3 loop spans 15 amino acids. Here the CDR3 reads CAISYTGALNTEAFF.

The rearrangement joins TRBV29-1 to TRBJ2-5; the TRBD2 assignment by TCRdb is unverifiable without DNA. The CDR3 runs to 14 residues. CDR1 is SQVTM and CDR2 is ANQGSEA in the germline V gene. The CDR3 here is CSVFTSGGNETQYF.

The CDR3 region is CASSLGSLSEKLFF. The rearrangement uses TRBV5-1 and TRBJ1-4. The CDR3 contains 14 residues. Germline lookup yields CDR1 SGHRS and CDR2 YFSETQ. Full variable domain (missing parts from reference TRBV5-1 and TRBJ1-4): KAGVTQTPRYLIKTRGQQVTLSCSPISGHRSVSWYQQTPGQGLQFLFEYFSETQRNKGNFPGRFSGRQFSNSRSEMNVSTLELGDSALYLCASSLGSLSEKLFFGSGTQLSVL.

The chain links TRBV20-1 to TRBJ1-2; as DNA is missing, the TRBD1 call by TCRdb cannot be tested. The CDR3 length is 15 residues. Per the germline V gene, CDR1 is DFQATT and CDR2 is SNEGSKA (reference sequence). CDR3 amino acids: CSAWDRRRGWNGYTF.

The chain couples TRBV4-1 to TRBJ1-1. In germline, CDR1 is MGHRA, CDR2 YSYEKL. This CDR3 is built from 12 residues. The CDR3 spells CASSQGEGKAFF.

The genes are TRBV12-3 or TRBV12-4 and TRBJ1-1; TCRdb's assignment of TRBD1 cannot be checked, as there is no DNA. The CDR3 runs to 14 residues. CDR3 in amino acids: CASRGTGGRPEAFF.

J is TRBJ2-4 and V is TRBV12-3 or TRBV12-4; the D call of TRBD1 rests on TCRdb alone, since no DNA is present to check it. The CDR3 has 15 amino acids. CDR3 amino acids: CASSYSHPGRNIQYF.

V usage is TRBV20-1 and J usage is TRBJ1-6; TCRdb calls TRBD1, which cannot be checked without DNA. The CDR3 has 16 residues. Germline CDR1 is DFQATT and CDR2 is SNEGSKA (reference sequence). CDR3 sequence reads: CSARDPRGGDNSPLHF.

CDR3 amino acids: CASSLTGVGYGYTF. The genes are TRBV12-3 or TRBV12-4 and TRBJ1-2. The CDR3 runs to 14 residues.

The rearrangement joins TRBV19 to TRBJ1-5. This CDR3 is built from 16 residues. Looked up from germline, CDR1 is LNHDA and CDR2 is SQIVND (reference sequence). This CDR3 reads CASSTGPRLRNQPQHF.

The rearrangement links TRBV9 to TRBJ2-1; the TRBD1 assignment by TCRdb is unverifiable without DNA. There are 17 residues in the CDR3. Per germline, CDR1 SGDLS and CDR2 YYNGEE. CDR3 in amino acids: CASSVVGGAGGSYEQFF.

This chain's CDR3 is CASITIDRNTEAFF. The chain has TRBV27 and TRBJ1-1. CDR3 size: 14 residues. Per germline, CDR1 MNHEY and CDR2 SMNVEV (reference sequence).

This chain joins TRBV4-1 and TRBJ2-5; the TRBD2 assignment by TCRdb is unverifiable without DNA. The CDR3 is 18 residues long. Germline V CDR1 and CDR2: MGHRA, YSYEKL. The CDR3: CASSQQTVSVAGSETQYF.